This T cell receptor beta chain stems from a study of neurological immune-mediated disorders. Unsorted libraries were prepared from 2 million PBMCs held at -80 C. This clonotype came up a few times. The cDNA was generated through 5'RACE incorporating 10-nucleotide random UMIs. TCRdb used MiXCR to reprocess the 5' RACE reads, holding one entry per CDR3 protein. This table holds about 80,000 distinct CDR3 sequences, 4% to 6% found once. The specimen sequenced was PBMCs. The origin of this receptor is a woman aged 25-40 years with multiple sclerosis.

CDR3 region: CASSSSGNTGELFF. The DNA for the CDR3 is TGCGCCAGCAGCTCTAGCGGGAACACCGGGGAGCTGTTTTTT. This chain uses TRBV5-1 with TRBJ2-2, with 7 bases identical to TRBD2. In germline, CDR1 is SGHRS, CDR2 YFSETQ. V gave up 3 bases and J gave up 1 base; unmatched junction bases: 0. The CDR3 extends over 14 amino acids.